This TCR beta chain was recovered during a study of post-analysis software for immune sequencing data. Notes on the study in general: With TRBV5-6, TRBV5-1 and TRBV20-1 included, a handful of TRBV segments were more frequent in patients than in controls.

CDR3 length: 14 amino acids. The germline gives CDR1 SQVTM, CDR2 ANQGSEA. Trimming took 7 bases from V and 0 from J, leaving 13 bases between them. Each TCR beta cDNA library carried unique molecular identifiers. Each CDR3 protein is one row after TCRdb ran MiXCR on the PCR reads. The sample consists of around 710,000 distinct CDR3 sequences, around 45% of them appearing once. Note on this clonotype: Its specificity is not known.

The source is a girl between 5 and 17 years old with multiple sclerosis. The gene calls are TRBV29-1 and TRBJ1-3; no definite D call. The specimen was blood. The CDR3 spells CSGMTGTSGNTIYF. Here the CDR3 DNA reads TGCAGCGGCATGACGGGTACCTCTGGAAACACCATATATTTT.